The clone carrying this TCR beta chain was seen more than once but under ten times. The data stem from a study of blood T cells in healthy people across ages. The CDR3 runs to 15 residues. Germline lookup yields CDR1 KGHDR and CDR2 SFDVKD. V lost 3 bases, J lost 2 bases, and 10 bases lay in between. Through a sample-barcoded 5' primer and a J-beta primer mix, a second PCR was run for 7 to 11 cycles. TCRdb passed the 5' RACE reads through MiXCR, listing each CDR3 protein once. The sample has around 670,000 distinct CDR3 sequences; approximately 30% are singletons. This receptor was obtained from a woman aged 80 or over in good health. Sequencing used blood. The genes are TRBV24-1 and TRBJ1-5; possibly TRBD1 for D (5 bases). CDR3 bases: TGTGCCACCAGTGATACCAGACAGCGCAATCAGCCCCAGCATTTT. Protein product: CATSDTRQRNQPQHF.